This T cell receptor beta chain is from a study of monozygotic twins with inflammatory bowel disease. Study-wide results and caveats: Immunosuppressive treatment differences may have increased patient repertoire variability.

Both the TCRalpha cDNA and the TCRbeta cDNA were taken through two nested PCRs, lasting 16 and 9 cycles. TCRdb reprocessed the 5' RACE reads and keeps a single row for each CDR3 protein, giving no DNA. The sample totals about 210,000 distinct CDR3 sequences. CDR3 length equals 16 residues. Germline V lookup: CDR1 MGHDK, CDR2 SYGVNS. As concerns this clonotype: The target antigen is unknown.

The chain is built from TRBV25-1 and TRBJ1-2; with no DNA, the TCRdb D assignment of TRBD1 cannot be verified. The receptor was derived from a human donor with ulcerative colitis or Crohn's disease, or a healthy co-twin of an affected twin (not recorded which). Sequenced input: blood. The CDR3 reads CASSGHLGTGVSGYTF.